The sequence of this TCR beta chain was determined in a study of T cell repertoires in cytomegalovirus infection. For the study at large: It can be stated that public TCR beta signatures indicated CMV infection as well as a matching HLA type.

TCRdb called the reads again in MiXCR, with one record for every CDR3 protein. The sample holds 700,000 to 850,000 distinct CDR3 sequences, approximately 32% seen once. Germline V gene lookup returns CDR1 LNHNV and CDR2 YYDKDF (reference sequence). Trimming took off 3 bases at V and 5 bases at J, with 18 bases between the two ends. The CDR3 is 16 amino acids. Comments on this clonotype: Its antigen is as yet unknown.

The rearrangement links TRBV15 to TRBJ2-3; D is perhaps TRBD2 (5 bases). This TCR came from a human donor in good health (CMV status not recorded). Some clones in this sample may be carry-over from other donors' samples. Sequenced material: cultured CD8+ T cells from PBMCs, taken from culture after CMV antigen stimulation. DNA of the CDR3: TGTGCCACCAGCAGGACGAGGTCTGTACTAGTAGATACGCAGTATTTT. It encodes CATSRTRSVLVDTQYF.